The source of this T cell receptor (beta chain) is a study of blood T cell repertoires in COVID-19. Study overall: COVID-19 samples, acute and convalescent, were from the United States, Italy and Spain. T cells, B-cell-depleted T cells, or PBMCs supplied cDNA or gDNA.

Per the authors' pipeline: Quantification of nucleated cells was approximated via reference gene primer amplification. Generated by immunoSEQ multiplex PCR, the TCRdb table keeps only in-frame clones and is missing some. D and trimming were read from the DNA, whereas the V and J calls and clone size are those reported in that table. The top ten clones hold around 10% of a sample with 270,000 or so clones, around 92% of them seen once. Sequenced sample: peripheral blood. This receptor was obtained from a woman aged 25 to 39 with COVID-19, enrolled during active disease.

DNA for the CDR3: TGTGCCAGTAGTCCCACAGGGAACCTCAATCAGCCCCAGCATTTT. This translates into CASSPTGNLNQPQHF. This chain joins TRBV19 and TRBJ1-5, with D perhaps matching TRBD1 (6 bases). The CDR3 is 15 residues long. CDR1 and CDR2 (germline): LNHDA, SQIVND (reference sequence). The V end lost 5 bases, the J end lost 3 bases, and 14 bases lay between the germline ends.